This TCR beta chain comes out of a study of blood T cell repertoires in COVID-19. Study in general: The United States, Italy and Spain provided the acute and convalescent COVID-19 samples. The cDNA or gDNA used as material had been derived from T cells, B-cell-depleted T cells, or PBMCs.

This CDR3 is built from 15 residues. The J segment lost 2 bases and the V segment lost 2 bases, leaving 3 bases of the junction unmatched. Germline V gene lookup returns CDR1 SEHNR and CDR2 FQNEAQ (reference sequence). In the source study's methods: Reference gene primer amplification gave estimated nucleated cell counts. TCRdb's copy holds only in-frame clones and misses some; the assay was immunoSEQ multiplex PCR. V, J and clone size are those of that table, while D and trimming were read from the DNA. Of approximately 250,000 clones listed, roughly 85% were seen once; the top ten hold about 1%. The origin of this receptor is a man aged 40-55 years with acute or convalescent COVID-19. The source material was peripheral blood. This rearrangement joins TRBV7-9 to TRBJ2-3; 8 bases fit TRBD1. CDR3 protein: CASSLSTGDTDTQYF. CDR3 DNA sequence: TGTGCCAGCAGCTTATCGACAGGGGACACAGATACGCAGTATTTT.